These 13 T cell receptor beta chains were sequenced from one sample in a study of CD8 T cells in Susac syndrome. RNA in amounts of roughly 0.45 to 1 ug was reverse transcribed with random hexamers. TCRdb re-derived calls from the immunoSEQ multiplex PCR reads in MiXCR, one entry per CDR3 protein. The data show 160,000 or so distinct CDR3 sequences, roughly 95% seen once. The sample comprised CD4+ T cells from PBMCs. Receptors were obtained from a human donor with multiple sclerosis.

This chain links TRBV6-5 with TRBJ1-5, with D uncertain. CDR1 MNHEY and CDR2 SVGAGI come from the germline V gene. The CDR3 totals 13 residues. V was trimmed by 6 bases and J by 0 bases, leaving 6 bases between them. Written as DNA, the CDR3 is TGTGCCAGCAGATTTGATAGCAATCAGCCCCAGCATTTT. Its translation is CASRFDSNQPQHF.

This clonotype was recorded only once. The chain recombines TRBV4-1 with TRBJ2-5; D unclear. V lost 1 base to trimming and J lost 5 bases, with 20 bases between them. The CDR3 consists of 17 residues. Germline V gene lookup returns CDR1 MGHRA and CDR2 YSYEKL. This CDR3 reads CASSQANLISSRETQYF. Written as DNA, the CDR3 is TGCGCCAGCAGCCAAGCAAATCTTATTAGCTCCAGGGAGACCCAGTACTTC.

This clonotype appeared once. CDR3 sequence (DNA): TGCAGCATTACAGGGTACACCGGGGAGCTGTTTTTT. This translates into CSITGYTGELFF. The chain uses TRBV29-1 and TRBJ2-2; weak D call: TRBD1 (6 bases). This CDR3 contains 12 residues. V was shortened by 8 bases and J by 3 bases, with 10 bases between the two germline ends. The germline CDR1 and CDR2 sequences are SQVTM and ANQGSEA.

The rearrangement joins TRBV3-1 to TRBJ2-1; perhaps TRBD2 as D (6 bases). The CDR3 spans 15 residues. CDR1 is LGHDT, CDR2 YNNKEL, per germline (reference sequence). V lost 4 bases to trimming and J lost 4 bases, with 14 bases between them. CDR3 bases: TGTGCCAGCAGCCCTAGCGAAAGAATTTACAATGAGCAGTTCTTC. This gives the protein CASSPSERIYNEQFF.

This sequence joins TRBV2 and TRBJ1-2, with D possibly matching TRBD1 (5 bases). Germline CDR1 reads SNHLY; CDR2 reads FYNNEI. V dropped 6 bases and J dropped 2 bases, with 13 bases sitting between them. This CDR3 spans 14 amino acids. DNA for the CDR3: TGTGCCAGCAGAGGGGTTGGGAACAACTATGGCTACACCTTC. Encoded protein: CASRGVGNNYGYTF.

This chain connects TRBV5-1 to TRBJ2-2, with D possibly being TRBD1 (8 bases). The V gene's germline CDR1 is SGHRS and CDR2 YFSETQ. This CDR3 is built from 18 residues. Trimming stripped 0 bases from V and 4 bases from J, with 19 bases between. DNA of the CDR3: TGCGCCAGCAGCTTGGCCGGGGGGACAGGTTACCCCACCGGGGAGCTGTTTTTT. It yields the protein CASSLAGGTGYPTGELFF.

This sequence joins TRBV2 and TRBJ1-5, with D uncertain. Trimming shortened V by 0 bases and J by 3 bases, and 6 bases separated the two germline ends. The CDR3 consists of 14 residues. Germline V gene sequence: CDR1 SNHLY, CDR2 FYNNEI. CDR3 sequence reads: CASSEANSNQPQHF. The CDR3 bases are TGTGCCAGCAGTGAAGCCAATTCCAATCAGCCCCAGCATTTT.

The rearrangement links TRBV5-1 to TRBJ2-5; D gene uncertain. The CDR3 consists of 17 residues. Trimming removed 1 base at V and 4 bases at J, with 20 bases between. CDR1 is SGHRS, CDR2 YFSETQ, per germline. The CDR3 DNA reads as TGCGCCAGCAGCTTGACGCCTAGTCTAGGTTTCGGAGAGACCCAGTACTTC. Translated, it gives CASSLTPSLGFGETQYF.

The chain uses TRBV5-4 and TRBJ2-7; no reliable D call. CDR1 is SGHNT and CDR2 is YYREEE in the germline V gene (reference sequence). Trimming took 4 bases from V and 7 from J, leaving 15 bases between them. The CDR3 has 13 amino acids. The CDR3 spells CASSAGFEGEQYF. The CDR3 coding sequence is TGTGCCAGCAGCGCCGGCTTTGAAGGTGAGCAGTACTTC.

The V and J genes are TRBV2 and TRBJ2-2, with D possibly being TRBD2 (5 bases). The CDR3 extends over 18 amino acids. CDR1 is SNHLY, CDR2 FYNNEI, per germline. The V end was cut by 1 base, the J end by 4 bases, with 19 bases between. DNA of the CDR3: TGTGCCAGCAGTGAAGTTGGCCTAGCCCAAACCCGCACCGGGGAGCTGTTTTTT. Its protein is CASSEVGLAQTRTGELFF.

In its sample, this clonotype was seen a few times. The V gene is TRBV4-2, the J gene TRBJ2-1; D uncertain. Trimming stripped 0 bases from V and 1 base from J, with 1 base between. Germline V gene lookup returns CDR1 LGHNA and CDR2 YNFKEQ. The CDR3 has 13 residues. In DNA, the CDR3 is TGTGCCAGCAGCCAAGAATCCTACAATGAGCAGTTCTTC. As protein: CASSQESYNEQFF.

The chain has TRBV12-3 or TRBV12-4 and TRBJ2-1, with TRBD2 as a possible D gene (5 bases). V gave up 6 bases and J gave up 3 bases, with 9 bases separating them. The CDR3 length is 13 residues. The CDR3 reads CASRGADYNEQFF. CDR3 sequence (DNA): TGTGCCAGCAGGGGAGCGGACTACAATGAGCAGTTCTTC.

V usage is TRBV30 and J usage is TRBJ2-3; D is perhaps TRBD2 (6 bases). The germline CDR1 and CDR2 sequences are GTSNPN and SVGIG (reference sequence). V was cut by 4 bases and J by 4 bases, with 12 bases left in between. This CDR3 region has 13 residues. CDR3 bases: TGTGCCTGGACACAGCGGAGGGCAGATACGCAGTATTTT. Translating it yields CAWTQRRADTQYF.